The 14 T cell receptor beta chains reported below all come from one sample, sequenced in a study of a mutant IDH1 vaccine in newly diagnosed glioma. Produced via immunoSEQ multiplex PCR; TCRdb's table is partial and in-frame only. This table has around 82,000 clones, over 75% appearing once. The sample's time point: baseline, week 1 (first vaccination visit). The treatment is: pre-vaccination baseline after standard-of-care therapy. This specimen was PBMCs, taken from a glioma patient treated with radiotherapy, temozolomide or both. The origin of the receptors is a man in his forties with glioma. Some clones in this sample may be carry-over from other donors' samples.

The chain combines TRBV6-1 with TRBJ1-1, with TRBD1 as a possible D gene (5 bases). V gave up 7 bases and J gave up 3 bases, with 12 bases separating them. Germline loops: CDR1 MNHNS, CDR2 SASEGT. CDR3 length: 13 residues. The CDR3 DNA is TGTGCCAGCATCCCCGGCAGGGACACTGAAGCTTTCTTT. This codes for CASIPGRDTEAFF.

CDR3 protein: CASSRTGTGGAEVYGYTF. As DNA, the CDR3 is TGTGCCAGTAGTAGGACCGGAACAGGGGGCGCGGAAGTGTATGGCTACACCTTC. V gene TRBV19 combines with J gene TRBJ1-2; 9 nucleotides agree with TRBD1. V lost 4 bases to trimming and J lost 5 bases; unmatched junction nucleotides: 17. In germline, CDR1 is LNHDA, CDR2 SQIVND (reference sequence). The CDR3 spans 18 residues.

As to this clone: The junction departs from the called germline gene at one end, perhaps through a read error. The CDR3 DNA follows: TGTGCTAGCAGCTTAGGACTAGACGAGACCCAGTACTTC. Protein sequence: CASSLGLDETQYF. This chain joins TRBV7-7 and TRBJ2-5; 7 nucleotides align to TRBD2. The CDR3 extends over 13 amino acids. CDR1 is SSHAT and CDR2 is FNYEAQ in the germline V gene (reference sequence). The entire variable domain, with the rest obtained from reference TRBV7-7 and TRBJ2-5, is as follows: GAGVSQSPRYKVTKRGQDVTLRCDPISSHATLYWYQQALGQGPEFLTYFNYEAQPDKSGLPSDRFSAERPEGSISTLTIQRTEQRDSAMYRCASSLGLDETQYFGPGTRLLVL.

This clone was seen a handful of times. The chain links TRBV18 to TRBJ1-1; D remains ambiguous. The V end lost 6 bases, the J end lost 3 bases, and 17 bases lay between the germline ends. Germline V gene lookup returns CDR1 KGHSH and CDR2 LQKENI. The CDR3 runs to 15 residues. CDR3 nucleotide sequence: TGTGCCAGCTCGATAGGGAACAGCCTGGACACTGAAGCTTTCTTT. Translating gives CASSIGNSLDTEAFF.

This chain connects TRBV2 to TRBJ1-3; D possibly corresponds to TRBD1 (5 bases). Germline V gene sequence: CDR1 SNHLY, CDR2 FYNNEI. V was cut by 6 bases and J by 2 bases, with 14 bases left in between. CDR3 length: 15 amino acids. The CDR3 sequence is CASSRNDSPGNTIYF. DNA of the CDR3: TGTGCCAGCAGCAGAAATGACAGTCCTGGAAACACCATATATTTT.

The chain combines TRBV7-6 with TRBJ1-1; 11 bases are a match to TRBD1. The germline V gene has CDR1 SGHVS and CDR2 FNYEAQ. The junction had 8 bases not matched to a gene; V was cut back by 2 bases and J by 6 bases. This CDR3 contains 16 residues. The CDR3 region has the DNA TGTGCCAGCAGCTTAACTAGGACAGGGGGCATTTCTGAAGCTTTCTTT. Its translation is CASSLTRTGGISEAFF.

The chain recombines TRBV5-1 with TRBJ1-6, with D uncertain. The CDR3 sequence is 17 residues long. CDR1 and CDR2 (germline): SGHRS, YFSETQ. V lost 0 bases and J lost 6, with 16 bases in between. This CDR3 reads CASSLGPRAVLNSPLHF. CDR3 nucleotide sequence: TGCGCCAGCAGCTTGGGCCCTCGGGCAGTCCTTAATTCACCCCTCCACTTT.

V is TRBV7-8 and J is TRBJ1-3; D is perhaps TRBD1 (6 bases). The V and J ends lost 3 bases and 0 bases respectively, with 18 bases between them. Germline CDR1 is SGHVS and CDR2 is FQNEAQ. This CDR3 is 18 amino acids long. CDR3 protein: CASSFRGRTISSGNTIYF. The DNA of the CDR3 is TGTGCCAGCAGCTTCAGGGGTAGGACGATAAGCTCTGGAAACACCATATATTTT.

This rearrangement joins TRBV19 to TRBJ1-5; D remains ambiguous. The CDR3 totals 14 residues. The germline V gene has CDR1 LNHDA and CDR2 SQIVND (reference sequence). Trimming stripped 4 bases from V and 2 bases from J, with 9 bases between. The CDR3: CASSKGWGNQPQHF. CDR3 DNA: TGTGCCAGTAGTAAAGGGTGGGGCAATCAGCCCCAGCATTTT. Filled out from reference TRBV19 and TRBJ1-5, the complete variable domain reads DGGITQSPKYLFRKEGQNVTLSCEQNLNHDAMYWYRQDPGQGLRLIYYSQIVNDFQKGDIAEGYSVSREKKESFPLTVTSAQKNPTAFYLCASSKGWGNQPQHFGDGTRLSIL.

This sequence joins TRBV9 and TRBJ1-2; D possibly corresponds to TRBD1 (6 bases). V lost 5 bases to trimming and J lost 2 bases, with 10 bases between them. CDR3 size: 13 residues. Germline CDR1 and CDR2: SGDLS and YYNGEE. The CDR3 loop is CASRPTGNYGYTF. CDR3 bases: TGTGCCAGCAGGCCAACAGGGAACTATGGCTACACCTTC.

This clone was seen only a few times. The V call is TRBV4-1, the J call TRBJ2-2; weak D call: TRBD1 (6 bases). The CDR3 runs to 16 residues. Germline V gene lookup returns CDR1 MGHRA and CDR2 YSYEKL. Trimming removed 2 bases at V and 2 bases at J, with 12 bases between. CDR3: CASSQRTDSNTGELFF. CDR3 bases: TGCGCCAGCAGCCAACGGACAGACTCAAACACCGGGGAGCTGTTTTTT.

The V gene is TRBV18, the J gene TRBJ1-2; D perhaps matches TRBD1 (5 bases). V was clipped by 5 bases and J by 6 bases, with 13 bases between them. Germline V gene data show CDR1 as KGHSH and CDR2 as LQKENI. This CDR3 is 13 amino acids long. CDR3 protein: CASSRMAGDGYTF. CDR3 bases: TGTGCCAGCTCAAGAATGGCGGGGGATGGCTACACCTTC.

The chain links TRBV15 to TRBJ2-5; the match to TRBD1 covers 8 bases. Germline CDR1 reads LNHNV; CDR2 reads YYDKDF (reference sequence). V lost 1 base, J lost 1 base, and 5 bases stayed unmatched. The CDR3 consists of 16 residues. CDR3 in amino acids: CATSRGQGPPQETQYF. The CDR3 DNA is TGTGCCACCAGCAGAGGACAGGGGCCACCCCAAGAGACCCAGTACTTC. The complete variable domain, with remaining parts taken from reference TRBV15 and TRBJ2-5, reads DAMVIQNPRYQVTQFGKPVTLSCSQTLNHNVMYWYQQKSSQAPKLLFHYYDKDFNNEADTPDNFQSRRPNTSFCFLDIRSPGLGDTAMYLCATSRGQGPPQETQYFGPGTRLLVL.

This sequence joins TRBV4-1 and TRBJ2-1; D gene unclear. Per germline, CDR1 MGHRA and CDR2 YSYEKL. Trimming removed 0 bases at V and 8 bases at J, with 11 bases between. The CDR3 is made up of 14 amino acids. CDR3 residues: CASSQDWSWDEQFF. The CDR3 DNA reads as TGCGCCAGCAGCCAAGATTGGAGTTGGGATGAGCAGTTCTTC.